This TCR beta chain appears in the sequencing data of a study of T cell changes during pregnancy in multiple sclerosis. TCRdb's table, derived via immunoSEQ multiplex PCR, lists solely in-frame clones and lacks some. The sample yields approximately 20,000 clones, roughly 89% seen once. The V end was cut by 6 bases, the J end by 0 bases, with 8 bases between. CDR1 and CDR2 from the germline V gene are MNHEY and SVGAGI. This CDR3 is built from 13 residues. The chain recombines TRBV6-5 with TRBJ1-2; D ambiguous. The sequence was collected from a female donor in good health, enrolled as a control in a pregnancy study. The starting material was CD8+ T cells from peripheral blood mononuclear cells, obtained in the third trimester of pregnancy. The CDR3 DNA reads TGTGCCAGCAGAGAGGGTGCTAACTATGGCTACACCTTC. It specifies CASREGANYGYTF.